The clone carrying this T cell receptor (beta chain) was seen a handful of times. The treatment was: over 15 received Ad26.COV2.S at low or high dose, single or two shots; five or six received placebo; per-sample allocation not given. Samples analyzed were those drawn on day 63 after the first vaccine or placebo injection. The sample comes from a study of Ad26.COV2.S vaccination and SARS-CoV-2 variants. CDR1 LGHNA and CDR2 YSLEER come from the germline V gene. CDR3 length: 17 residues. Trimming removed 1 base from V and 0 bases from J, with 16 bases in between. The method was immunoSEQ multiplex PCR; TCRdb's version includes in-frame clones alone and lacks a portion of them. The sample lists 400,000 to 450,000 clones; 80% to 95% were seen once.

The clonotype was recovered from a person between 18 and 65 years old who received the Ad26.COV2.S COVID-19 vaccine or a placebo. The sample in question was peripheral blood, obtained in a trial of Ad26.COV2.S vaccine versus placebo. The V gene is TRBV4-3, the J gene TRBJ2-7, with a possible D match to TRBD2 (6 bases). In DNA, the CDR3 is TGCGCCAGCAGCCAAGGAACCTATGGGACTTCCTCCTACGAGCAGTACTTC. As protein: CASSQGTYGTSSYEQYF.